A selection of T cell receptor beta chains follows, all from one sample in a study of PD-L1 blockade in urothelial cancer. Profiled with immunoSEQ multiplex PCR; TCRdb holds only in-frame clones, not every one. Found here are some 100,000 clones, roughly nine tenths of them singletons; the top ten hold around 0.9%. The sample here was PBMCs, taken around atezolizumab (anti-PD-L1) treatment. These receptors were obtained from a woman of 80 years or more with urothelial cancer. Each CDR3 is given with its conserved first and last residue. The D gene is left open where the match is weak. Clone size is stated in some rows and not others, as once, few, many or a class when expanded.

j_call	v_call	d_call	clone_size	cdr3_aa	cdr3_nt
TRBJ2-3	TRBV5-1	TRBD2	-	CASSLDRAGYPDTQYF	TGCGCCAGCAGCTTGGACCGAGCGGGATATCCAGATACGCAGTATTTT
TRBJ2-5	TRBV6-5	TRBD1	-	CASSKTTGTQETQYF	TGTGCCAGCAGTAAGACGACAGGGACCCAAGAGACCCAGTACTTC
TRBJ2-2	TRBV5-4	-	once	CASSLAGLAGELFF	TGTGCCAGCAGCTTGGCTGGCCTTGCCGGGGAGCTGTTTTTT
TRBJ1-5	TRBV30	TRBD1	-	CAWSRQGVTQPQHF	TGTGCCTGGAGTAGACAGGGGGTAACTCAGCCCCAGCATTTT
TRBJ1-5	TRBV25-1	-	once	CASSGLENQPQHF	TGTGCCAGCAGTGGCCTTGAGAATCAGCCCCAGCATTTT
TRBJ1-2	TRBV5-1	TRBD1	-	CASSFSDRGGGYTF	TGCGCCAGCAGCTTCTCGGACAGGGGTGGGGGCTACACCTTC
TRBJ1-2	TRBV18	TRBD1	-	CASSPERQGYYGYTF	TGTGCCAGCTCACCAGAAAGACAGGGGTACTATGGCTACACCTTC
TRBJ2-2	TRBV7-7	TRBD2	once	CASSLGSSGIGTGELFF	TGTGCCAGCAGCTTAGGTTCTAGCGGGATAGGCACCGGGGAGCTGTTTTTT
TRBJ1-5	TRBV27	TRBD1	-	CASSLGGTGNQPQHF	TGTGCCAGCAGTTTAGGGGGGACAGGCAATCAGCCCCAGCATTTT
TRBJ2-7	TRBV5-8	-	-	CASSLSLMGGTYEQYF	TGTGCCAGCAGCCTGTCTTTGATGGGAGGAACCTACGAGCAGTACTTC
TRBJ1-2	TRBV30	TRBD1	-	CAKTPQGAGYGYTF	TGTGCCAAGACACCCCAGGGGGCGGGCTATGGCTACACCTTC
TRBJ2-3	TRBV25-1	TRBD2	-	CASSELTSGDPTDTQYF	TGTGCCAGCAGTGAATTGACTAGCGGGGACCCCACAGATACGCAGTATTTT
TRBJ2-2	TRBV29-1	TRBD1	-	CSVSGTGNTGELFF	TGCAGCGTGTCCGGGACAGGGAACACCGGGGAGCTGTTTTTT
TRBJ2-7	TRBV28	TRBD2	-	CASSLAGVAYEQYF	TGTGCCAGCAGTTTAGCGGGAGTGGCCTACGAGCAGTACTTC
TRBJ2-7	TRBV9	TRBD1	-	CASSGRGQGNVYEQYF	TGTGCCAGCAGCGGCAGGGGACAGGGGAACGTCTACGAGCAGTACTTC
TRBJ2-1	TRBV29-1	TRBD1	-	CSVTIGGVYNEQFF	TGCAGCGTTACTATAGGGGGCGTCTACAATGAGCAGTTCTTC
TRBJ2-2	TRBV5-1	-	-	CASSFRLNREYTGELFF	TGCGCCAGCAGCTTTCGCCTCAACAGGGAATACACCGGGGAGCTGTTTTTT
TRBJ2-1	TRBV7-3	TRBD1	-	CASSRDREQFF	TGTGCCAGCAGCCGGGACAGGGAGCAGTTCTTC
TRBJ1-2	TRBV28	TRBD1	-	CASSHPDRAYYGYTF	TGTGCCAGCAGTCACCCTGACAGGGCCTACTATGGCTACACCTTC
TRBJ1-1	TRBV18	-	-	CASSLTGAAEAFF	TGTGCCAGCTCATTGACAGGCGCCGCTGAAGCTTTCTTT
TRBJ2-5	TRBV7-2	-	-	CASSTRNQRQTQYF	TGTGCCAGCAGCACACGAAACCAACGTCAGACCCAGTACTTC
TRBJ2-1	TRBV28	TRBD2	-	CASRTSGVGSYNEQFF	TGTGCCAGCAGAACTAGCGGGGTCGGCTCCTACAATGAGCAGTTCTTC
TRBJ2-2	TRBV2	-	-	CATKTPGRATGELFF	TGTGCCACAAAGACTCCCGGGCGGGCGACCGGGGAGCTGTTTTTT
TRBJ2-1	TRBV5-1	-	-	CASSQTADPLYNEQFF	TGCGCCAGCAGTCAGACAGCCGACCCCCTCTACAATGAGCAGTTCTTC
TRBJ1-5	TRBV28	-	-	CATGGSNQPQHF	TGTGCCACCGGCGGGAGCAATCAGCCCCAGCATTTT
TRBJ1-1	TRBV5-4	-	-	CASSFNLGVGGYNTEAFF	TGTGCCAGCAGCTTTAATCTGGGGGTGGGGGGATATAACACTGAAGCTTTCTTT
TRBJ2-3	TRBV5-1	-	-	CASSSTTPPTDRFRLGWSDTQYF	TGCGCCAGCAGCTCAACGACTCCACCGACTGACAGGTTTCGATTGGGGTGGTCAGATACGCAGTATTTT
TRBJ2-1	TRBV6-6	-	-	CASSYGLLSYNEQFF	TGTGCCAGCAGTTACGGACTACTCTCCTACAATGAGCAGTTCTTC
TRBJ1-5	TRBV19	TRBD1	-	CASSTTGGSNQPQHF	TGTGCCAGTAGTACCACAGGGGGTAGCAATCAGCCCCAGCATTTT
TRBJ1-2	TRBV7-3	-	-	CASSSPTNPGGYTF	TGTGCCAGCAGCTCCCCTACCAACCCGGGGGGCTACACCTTC
TRBJ2-3	TRBV6-1	-	-	CARSTDTQYF	TGTGCGCGGAGCACAGATACGCAGTATTTT
TRBJ2-3	TRBV5-1	TRBD2	-	CASSPSRTSVGDTQYF	TGCGCCAGCAGCCCAAGCCGGACTAGCGTGGGAGATACGCAGTATTTT
TRBJ2-2	TRBV5-4	-	-	CASSLGRTNTGELFF	TGTGCCAGCAGCTTAGGGAGGACGAACACCGGGGAGCTGTTTTTT
TRBJ1-2	TRBV4-2	-	-	CASRSDYYGYTF	TGTGCCAGCAGGTCAGATTACTATGGCTACACCTTC
TRBJ2-2	TRBV7-3	-	-	CASSPQKAGSGELFF	TGTGCCAGCAGCCCCCAAAAAGCGGGTTCAGGGGAGCTGTTTTTT
TRBJ2-1	TRBV28	TRBD2	-	CASTSGAGGGYEQFF	TGTGCCAGCACCTCTGGGGCGGGAGGTGGGTATGAGCAGTTCTTC
TRBJ1-1	TRBV7-3	-	-	CASSATGNTEAFF	TGTGCCAGCAGCGCAACAGGGAACACTGAAGCTTTCTTT
TRBJ2-1	TRBV15	-	once	CATSRGGSNEQFF	TGTGCCACCAGCAGAGGCGGCAGTAATGAGCAGTTCTTC
TRBJ1-5	TRBV27	TRBD1	-	CASSPTGGNNQPQHF	TGTGCCAGTTCGCCCACAGGGGGAAACAATCAGCCCCAGCATTTT
TRBJ2-3	TRBV7-3	TRBD2	once	CASSLGTTTDTQYF	TGTGCCAGCAGCCTTGGGACTACCACAGATACGCAGTATTTT
TRBJ2-1	TRBV9	-	-	CASSRSTYVSEQFF	TGTGCCAGCAGTCGGAGTACTTACGTCAGTGAGCAGTTCTTC
TRBJ1-1	TRBV5-1	TRBD1	-	CASSFGPGGTEAFF	TGCGCCAGCAGCTTCGGCCCAGGGGGCACTGAAGCTTTCTTT
TRBJ1-2	TRBV18	TRBD1	-	CASSSQGAESWYGYTF	TGTGCCAGCTCGTCTCAGGGGGCAGAGTCGTGGTATGGCTACACCTTC
TRBJ1-4	TRBV28	-	-	CASSFYEKLFF	TGTGCCAGCAGTTTCTATGAAAAACTGTTTTTT
TRBJ1-3	TRBV29-1	-	-	CSVAKGAGNTIYF	TGCAGCGTCGCTAAAGGAGCTGGAAACACCATATATTTT
TRBJ1-5	TRBV28	TRBD1	-	CASSGGGQVSNQPQHF	TGTGCCAGCAGTGGGGGGGGACAGGTTAGCAATCAGCCCCAGCATTTT
TRBJ1-5	TRBV7-2	TRBD1	-	CASSMGQGSGQPQHF	TGTGCCAGCAGCATGGGACAGGGGTCGGGACAGCCCCAGCATTTT
TRBJ2-1	TRBV18	TRBD2	once	CASSPGTSGSSYNEQFF	TGTGCCAGCTCACCAGGGACTAGCGGGAGTTCCTACAATGAGCAGTTCTTC
TRBJ1-1	TRBV29-1	TRBD1	-	CSVGGQGGTEAFF	TGCAGCGTTGGAGGACAGGGCGGCACTGAAGCTTTCTTT
TRBJ2-7	TRBV6-5	-	-	CASSQGSSSYEQYF	TGTGCCAGCAGTCAGGGTTCCAGCTCCTACGAGCAGTACTTC
TRBJ1-4	TRBV6-1	TRBD1	-	CASSGSGTGVAF	TGTGCCAGCAGTGGATCGGGCACAGGGGTTGCTTTT
TRBJ2-1	TRBV6-6	TRBD2	-	CASSYSPTSGQFF	TGTGCCAGCAGTTACTCGCCGACTAGCGGGCAGTTCTTC
TRBJ2-7	TRBV9	-	-	CASSPMDSVYEQYF	TGTGCCAGCAGCCCAATGGACAGTGTTTACGAGCAGTACTTC
TRBJ2-7	TRBV5-1	TRBD1	-	CASSPDRGTQYF	TGCGCCAGCAGCCCGGACAGGGGAACGCAGTACTTC